A single sample is the source of the 27 T cell receptor beta chains below, sequenced in a study of cytomegalovirus exposure and HLA in healthy donors. Primers: 60 Vbeta forward and 13 Jbeta reverse. Libraries were prepared by immunoSEQ multiplex PCR; TCRdb keeps only in-frame clonotypes and omits some of them. The sample yields roughly 71,000 clones, 74% seen once. Sequenced sample: PBMCs. Receptors originate from a human donor in good health.

The chain has TRBV2 and TRBJ2-7; TRBD2 matches 13 bases. CDR3 length: 16 amino acids. The germline CDR1 and CDR2 sequences are SNHLY and FYNNEI. The junction had 9 bases not matched to a gene; V was cut back by 6 bases and J by 4 bases. The CDR3 DNA reads TGTGCCAGCAGGAACCCGGGACTAGCGGGAAAATACGAGCAGTACTTC. This translates into CASRNPGLAGKYEQYF.

This rearrangement joins TRBV28 to TRBJ2-1; 13 bases are a match to TRBD2. The trim removed 8 bases at V and 10 bases at J, leaving 8 bases unmatched. Germline V gene sequence: CDR1 MDHEN, CDR2 SYDVKM. The CDR3 totals 14 residues. This CDR3 is CASRTSGSVGEQFF. Written as DNA, the CDR3 is TGTGCCAGCCGGACTAGCGGGAGTGTGGGCGAGCAGTTCTTC.

This sequence joins TRBV4-1 and TRBJ1-4, with TRBD1 matching 7 bases. This CDR3 is 14 amino acids long. CDR1 is MGHRA, CDR2 YSYEKL, per germline. Unmatched junction bases numbered 5, after V lost 9 bases and J lost 1 base. The CDR3 nucleotides read TGCGCCAGTACCTACAGGGGAACTAATGAAAAACTGTTTTTT. Translating gives CASTYRGTNEKLFF.

V gene TRBV6-5 combines with J gene TRBJ2-1, with 9 bases that match TRBD2. Trimming removed 6 bases from V and 6 bases from J; junction bases left unmatched: 9. This CDR3 comprises 15 residues. Germline-derived CDR1 and CDR2 are MNHEY and SVGAGI. CDR3 loop: CASRSSGSPVNEQFF. Here the CDR3 DNA reads TGTGCCAGCAGAAGTAGCGGGAGCCCAGTCAATGAGCAGTTCTTC.

This clone came up once. CDR3 sequence: CAWSEGTGMDTEAFF. The CDR3 DNA sequence: TGTGCCTGGAGTGAAGGGACAGGGATGGACACTGAAGCTTTCTTT. The chain is built from TRBV30 and TRBJ1-1; 9 positions agree with TRBD1. Germline loops: CDR1 GTSNPN, CDR2 SVGIG (reference sequence). The CDR3 runs 15 residues. V shed 1 base, J shed 3 bases, and the junction held 6 bases outside the gene matches.

This clone was observed once. The gene calls are TRBV27 and TRBJ2-4; 7 nucleotides line up with TRBD2. The ends lost 6 bases at V and 6 bases at J; junction bases unmatched: 5. The length of the CDR3 is 13 residues. Germline lookup yields CDR1 MNHEY and CDR2 SMNVEV (reference sequence). The CDR3 DNA reads TGTGCCAGCAGCTCAAAGCGGGGAAACATTCAGTACTTC. Its protein is CASSSKRGNIQYF.

This chain uses TRBV19 with TRBJ1-2, with D perhaps matching TRBD1 (6 bases). Trimming pared 9 bases from V and 4 bases from J, leaving 21 bases between. This CDR3 is 15 amino acids long. The germline V gene encodes CDR1 LNHDA and CDR2 SQIVND (reference sequence). Written as DNA, the CDR3 is TGTGCCAGCACGAGGAGTCAGGGGAGGGGCTATGGCTACACCTTC. It encodes CASTRSQGRGYGYTF.

Note on this clone: At one end, the junction sequence differs from germline, possibly due to a read error. The V gene is TRBV7-9, the J gene TRBJ1-4, with 7 bases fitting TRBD1. Germline V gives CDR1 SEHNR, CDR2 FQNEAQ (reference sequence). This CDR3 has 14 residues. CDR3 bases: TGTTCCAGCACCCCGGGACAGCATAATGAAAAACTGTTTTTT. Its translation: CSSTPGQHNEKLFF. Drawing the rest from reference TRBV7-9 and TRBJ1-4, the complete variable domain is DTGVSQNPRHKITKRGQNVTFRCDPISEHNRLYWYRQTLGQGPEFLTYFQNEAQLEKSRLLSDRFSAERPKGSFSTLEIQRTEQGDSAMYLCSSTPGQHNEKLFFGSGTQLSVL.

The chain joins TRBV27 to TRBJ2-7, with D maybe TRBD1 (5 bases). The CDR3 is 15 amino acids. The V gene's germline CDR1 is MNHEY and CDR2 SMNVEV (reference sequence). V was clipped by 5 bases and J by 5 bases, with 19 bases between them. The CDR3 DNA sequence: TGTGCCAGCAGTCCCCCAGGGTACCTTAACCACGAGCAGTACTTC. Amino acid sequence: CASSPPGYLNHEQYF.

This chain connects TRBV13 to TRBJ1-2; 12 bases line up with TRBD1. The germline gives CDR1 PRHDT, CDR2 FYEKMQ (reference sequence). The CDR3 has 15 amino acids. Unmatched junction bases numbered 6, after V lost 3 bases and J lost 7 bases. The CDR3 region is CASSFGTGGVSGYTF. The CDR3 region has the DNA TGTGCCAGCAGCTTCGGGACAGGGGGCGTATCTGGCTACACCTTC.

This chain links TRBV21-1 with TRBJ2-7; TRBD1, the table's D call, lacks a check against the DNA. TRBV21-1 is given as a pseudogene. This CDR3 comprises 14 residues. The CDR3, as DNA: TGTGCCAGCAGCAAAGGTGTCCAATCCTACGAGCAGTACTTC. Amino acids: CASSKGVQSYEQYF.

The rearrangement uses TRBV5-1 and TRBJ1-2; the D is unclear. Germline loops: CDR1 SGHRS, CDR2 YFSETQ. V dropped 0 bases and J dropped 3 bases, with 9 bases sitting between them. CDR3 size: 14 residues. CDR3 sequence (DNA): TGCGCCAGCAGCTTGGCCAGTGATTACTATGGCTACACCTTC. This translates into CASSLASDYYGYTF.

The chain couples TRBV9 to TRBJ2-1; 8 bases fit TRBD2. Germline CDR1 reads SGDLS; CDR2 reads YYNGEE. CDR3 length equals 15 residues. Germline trimming cut 5 bases from V and 6 bases from J; bases unmatched to any gene: 10. This chain's CDR3 is CASSFKRERSNEQFF. CDR3 DNA sequence: TGTGCCAGCAGTTTTAAGCGGGAGAGGAGCAATGAGCAGTTCTTC.

This clone has only a few counts. The rearrangement uses TRBV19 and TRBJ1-2; D not certain. Germline V CDR1 and CDR2: LNHDA, SQIVND (reference sequence). The CDR3 consists of 12 residues. Deletions cut 7 bases from V and 2 bases from J, with 8 bases between. The chain's CDR3 is CASKSGNYGYTF. The CDR3 DNA reads TGTGCCAGTAAGTCGGGGAACTATGGCTACACCTTC.

Comment on this clone: As the CDR3 is not closed by the conserved phenylalanine or tryptophan, this likely results from a read error. The chain uses TRBV25-1 and TRBJ2-4; tentative D call: TRBD2 (7 bases). Trimming shortened V by 5 bases and J by 6 bases, and 14 bases separated the two germline ends. CDR3 length: 14 amino acids. In germline, CDR1 is MGHDK, CDR2 SYGVNS. CDR3 region: CASSKGGARNIQYL. The CDR3 DNA is TGTGCCAGCAGTAAGGGGGGGGCGAGAAACATTCAGTACCTC.

Turning to this clone: A read error may produce the germline difference seen at one junction end. V and J are TRBV30 and TRBJ1-4; D is ambiguous. In germline, CDR1 is GTSNPN, CDR2 SVGIG (reference sequence). This CDR3 contains 13 residues. For the CDR3, the DNA is TGTGCCTGGAGTGAGACGCGGAATGAAAAACTGCTTTTT. As protein: CAWSETRNEKLLF.

CDR3 in amino acids: CASSFGDRIGEQFF. DNA of the CDR3: TGTGCCAGCAGCTTTGGGGACAGGATCGGCGAGCAGTTCTTC. This chain uses TRBV7-9 with TRBJ2-1, with 8 positions matching TRBD1. The CDR3 extends over 14 amino acids. The germline V gene encodes CDR1 SEHNR and CDR2 FQNEAQ (reference sequence). V trimming: 3 bases; J trimming: 10 bases; junction bases outside the gene matches: 8.

This clone has only a few counts. The chain couples TRBV9 to TRBJ2-5; D remains unclear. This CDR3 is built from 14 residues. V was shortened by 4 bases and J by 0 bases, with 10 bases between the two germline ends. CDR1 is SGDLS and CDR2 is YYNGEE in the germline V gene. Written as DNA, the CDR3 is TGTGCCAGCAGCACCAGGTTGTACCAAGAGACCCAGTACTTC. Its protein product is CASSTRLYQETQYF.

This clone was recorded only once. The chain joins TRBV29-1 to TRBJ2-5; D possibly corresponds to TRBD2 (5 bases). V was trimmed by 3 bases and J by 4 bases, leaving 12 bases between them. Germline CDR1 and CDR2: SQVTM and ANQGSEA. CDR3 length: 13 amino acids. CDR3 coding DNA: TGCAGCGTTGAGTCCTCCCGGGGAGAGACCCAGTACTTC. Residues: CSVESSRGETQYF.

The genes are TRBV2 and TRBJ2-3; 10 positions agree with TRBD2. Germline V lookup: CDR1 SNHLY, CDR2 FYNNEI. V lost 10 bases and J lost 8; bases outside the gene matches: 9. The CDR3 loop spans 13 amino acids. The CDR3 nucleotides read TGTGCCACGGGTAGAGCGGGAGGGGGTACGCAGTATTTT. Amino acid sequence: CATGRAGGGTQYF.

The gene calls are TRBV4-1 and TRBJ1-4; the D is unclear. Trimming took 4 bases from V and 8 from J, leaving 17 bases between them. Germline CDR1 is MGHRA and CDR2 is YSYEKL. CDR3 length equals 15 residues. The CDR3 loop reads CASSPPVFMREKLFF. The CDR3 DNA follows: TGCGCCAGCAGCCCCCCCGTGTTCATGCGGGAAAAACTGTTTTTT.

The chain joins TRBV19 to TRBJ1-1; no firm D call. The V end lost 5 bases, the J end lost 1 base, and 5 bases lay between the germline ends. Germline V gene data show CDR1 as LNHDA and CDR2 as SQIVND (reference sequence). This CDR3 spans 12 amino acids. CDR3 region: CASSLKNTEAFF. In nucleotides, the CDR3 is TGTGCCAGTAGTCTAAAGAACACTGAAGCTTTCTTT.

This clone was detected only a few times. The genes are TRBV6-4 and TRBJ2-3, with 8 nucleotides matching TRBD2. CDR3 length: 15 residues. The germline V gene has CDR1 MRHNA and CDR2 SNTAGT. Losses at the gene ends were 4 bases for V and 6 bases for J; bases not matched to a gene: 9. The CDR3 region is CASSGQAGEWDTQYF. CDR3 DNA sequence: TGTGCCAGCAGTGGTCAAGCGGGAGAATGGGATACGCAGTATTTT.

The table lists this clone with a count of one. This sequence joins TRBV25-1 and TRBJ2-5; 8 positions match TRBD1. Germline trimming cut 2 bases from V and 4 bases from J; bases unmatched to any gene: 3. The CDR3 contains 14 residues. Germline lookup yields CDR1 MGHDK and CDR2 SYGVNS. The CDR3: CASSEQGARETQYF. The CDR3 nucleotides are TGTGCCAGCAGTGAACAGGGGGCGAGAGAGACCCAGTACTTC.

The rearrangement uses TRBV28 and TRBJ1-1, with TRBD1 identical over 7 bases. The germline V gene has CDR1 MDHEN and CDR2 SYDVKM. Trimming took 2 bases from V and 4 from J; bases not matched to a gene: 4. This CDR3 comprises 14 residues. This chain's CDR3 is CASSLLTGSTEAFF. The DNA of the CDR3 is TGTGCCAGCAGTTTACTGACAGGGAGCACTGAAGCTTTCTTT.

The chain has TRBV5-6 and TRBJ2-1; the D gene is possibly TRBD2 (5 bases). The CDR3 runs to 12 residues. V lost 2 bases and J 8 bases, leaving 8 bases between the germline ends. The germline gives CDR1 SGHDT, CDR2 YYEEEE. CDR3 in DNA: TGTGCCAGCAGCTTTCGGGGAGATGAGCAGTTCTTC. Protein product: CASSFRGDEQFF.

In its sample, this clone was seen a few times. The chain has TRBV10-3 and TRBJ1-3; D possibly corresponds to TRBD1 (5 bases). Trimming stripped 6 bases from V and 2 bases from J, with 14 bases between. Germline V gives CDR1 ENHRY, CDR2 SYGVKD. This CDR3 is built from 15 residues. The CDR3 loop reads CAIRDQQGPGNTIYF. The CDR3 DNA reads TGTGCCATCAGGGACCAGCAGGGTCCTGGAAACACCATATATTTT.